This is a list of T cell receptor beta chains from one sample in a study of cytomegalovirus exposure and HLA in healthy donors. Method: immunoSEQ multiplex PCR; TCRdb's copy keeps in-frame clones and lacks some. This table holds around 150,000 clones, about 74% found once. The sample taken for sequencing was PBMCs. These receptors were collected from a woman in her 50s in good health and CMV-seronegative. Both conserved end residues are part of each CDR3. Fields, in order: CDR3 protein, V gene, clone size. The size entry is marked missing in some rows and otherwise reads once, few, many or a size class.

CDR3aa: CATSRDPPGGGVDTQYF
v_gene: TRBV15
abundance: NA

CDR3aa: CATSRGGGTGSPLHF
v_gene: TRBV15
abundance: NA

CDR3aa: CARTGGGYEQYF
v_gene: TRBV19
abundance: NA

CDR3aa: CASSGAGGGGANVLTF
v_gene: TRBV10-2
abundance: NA

CDR3aa: CASGPGQGVDEQYF
v_gene: TRBV12-5
abundance: NA

CDR3aa: CASSELSRQRF
v_gene: TRBV2
abundance: NA

CDR3aa: CSVNHDRNYGYTF
v_gene: TRBV29-1
abundance: few

CDR3aa: CASSSGSDTEAFF
v_gene: TRBV7-2
abundance: NA

CDR3aa: CASSQAGGTTNEKLFF
v_gene: TRBV4-2
abundance: once

CDR3aa: CASSLRGPNEKLFF
v_gene: TRBV7-6
abundance: few

CDR3aa: CASSSRGGGFTHEQFF
v_gene: TRBV5-1
abundance: few

CDR3aa: CASSQWGDTEAFF
v_gene: TRBV11-3
abundance: NA

CDR3aa: CASSPRLAGSTDTQYF
v_gene: TRBV5-1
abundance: NA

CDR3aa: CASSPRGGGSTDTQYF
v_gene: TRBV4-3
abundance: NA

CDR3aa: CASSEQGRYGYTF
v_gene: TRBV10-1
abundance: NA

CDR3aa: CASSLEGAHSNQPQHF
v_gene: TRBV5-6
abundance: NA

CDR3aa: CAWSPGEDYEQFF
v_gene: TRBV30
abundance: NA

CDR3aa: CASNFDRAYEQYF
v_gene: TRBV2
abundance: NA

CDR3aa: CASGELYEQYF
v_gene: TRBV4-1
abundance: NA

CDR3aa: CASRQGGGYTF
v_gene: TRBV27
abundance: NA

CDR3aa: CASSRQGWNQPQHF
v_gene: TRBV28
abundance: NA

CDR3aa: CASSRIDTGELFF
v_gene: TRBV5-5
abundance: NA